This TCR beta chain derives from a study of cytomegalovirus exposure and HLA in healthy donors. 60 Vbeta and 13 Jbeta primers were used in PCR. Repertoires were generated with immunoSEQ multiplex PCR, while TCRdb's copy carries only in-frame clones and drops some. The ten top clones account for less than 3.5%, within a sample of approximately 110,000 clones. This CDR3 region has 15 residues. Germline V gives CDR1 LGHNA, CDR2 YSLEER. Trimming took 0 bases from V and 6 from J, leaving 13 bases between them. The chain recombines TRBV4-3 with TRBJ2-3; TRBD2 might be the D (5 bases). Sequenced: PBMCs. The TCR sequence derives from a young man in good health and CMV-seronegative. The CDR3 here is CASSQDRRHTDTQYF. In DNA form, the CDR3 reads TGCGCCAGCAGCCAAGATCGGAGGCATACTGATACGCAGTATTTT.